This TCR beta chain was recovered during a study of blood T cell repertoires in COVID-19. Study-wide context: Samples taken during acute and convalescent COVID-19 were collected in the United States, Italy and Spain.

The assay was immunoSEQ multiplex PCR, and TCRdb's table has in-frame clones only and misses some. The table shows around 76,000 clones, with under 80% occurring only once. Sequencing used peripheral blood. This TCR was sampled from a woman aged 80 or older with active or convalescent COVID-19.

CDR3 protein: CASSYPGGSDEQFF. The CDR3 DNA reads TGTGCCAGCAGTTACCCGGGCGGGTCCGATGAGCAGTTCTTC. The chain joins TRBV6-2 or TRBV6-3 to TRBJ2-1; possibly TRBD2 for D (5 bases). Germline V gene data show CDR1 as MNHEY and CDR2 as SVGEGT. The CDR3 loop spans 14 amino acids. V shed 2 bases and J shed 8 bases, with 13 bases lying between them.